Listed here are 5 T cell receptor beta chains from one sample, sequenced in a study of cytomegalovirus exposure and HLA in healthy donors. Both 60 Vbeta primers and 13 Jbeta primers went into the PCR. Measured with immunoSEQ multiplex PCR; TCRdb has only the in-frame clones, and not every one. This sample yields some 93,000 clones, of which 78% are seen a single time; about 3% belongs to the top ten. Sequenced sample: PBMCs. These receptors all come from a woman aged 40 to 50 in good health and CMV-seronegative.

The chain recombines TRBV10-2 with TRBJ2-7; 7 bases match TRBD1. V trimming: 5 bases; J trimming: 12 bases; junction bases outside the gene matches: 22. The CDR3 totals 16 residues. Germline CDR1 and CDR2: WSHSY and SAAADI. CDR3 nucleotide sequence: TGCGCCAGCAGTAACTCGGGGACAGTTCGATCCTGTGCGCGGTACTTC. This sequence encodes CASSNSGTVRSCARYF.

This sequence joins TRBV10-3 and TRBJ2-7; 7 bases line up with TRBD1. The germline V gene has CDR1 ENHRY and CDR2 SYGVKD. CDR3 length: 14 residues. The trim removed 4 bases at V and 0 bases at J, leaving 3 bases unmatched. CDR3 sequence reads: CAISGGQVSYEQYF. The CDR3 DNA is TGTGCCATCAGTGGCGGACAGGTCTCCTACGAGCAGTACTTC.

CDR3 bases: TGTGCCAGCATCCCGGACAGGGGTAATGAAAAACTGTTTTTT. Translation: CASIPDRGNEKLFF. The chain couples TRBV2 to TRBJ1-4, with 9 bases identical to TRBD1. From germline, CDR1 is SNHLY and CDR2 FYNNEI. Losses at the gene ends were 7 bases for V and 4 bases for J; bases not matched to a gene: 4. The CDR3 sequence is 14 residues long. Combining the CDR3 with reference TRBV2 and TRBJ1-4 gives the whole variable domain EPEVTQTPSHQVTQMGQEVILRCVPISNHLYFYWYRQILGQKVEFLVSFYNNEISEKSEIFDDQFSVERPDGSNFTLKIRSTKLEDSAMYFCASIPDRGNEKLFFGSGTQLSVL.

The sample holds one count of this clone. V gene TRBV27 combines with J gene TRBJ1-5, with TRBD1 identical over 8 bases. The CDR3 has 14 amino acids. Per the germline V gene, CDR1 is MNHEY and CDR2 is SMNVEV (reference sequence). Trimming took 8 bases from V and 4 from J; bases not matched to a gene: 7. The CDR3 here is CASARQGTNQPQHF. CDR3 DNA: TGTGCCAGCGCCCGACAGGGGACTAATCAGCCCCAGCATTTT.

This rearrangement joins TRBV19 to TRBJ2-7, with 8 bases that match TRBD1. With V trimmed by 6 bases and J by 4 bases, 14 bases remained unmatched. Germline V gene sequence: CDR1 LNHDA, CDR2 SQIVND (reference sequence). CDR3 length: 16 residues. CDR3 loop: CASSPLTGTGPYEQYF. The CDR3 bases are TGTGCCAGTAGCCCGCTCACCGGGACAGGCCCTTACGAGCAGTACTTC.